The 19 T cell receptor beta chains presented below share a single source sample, sequenced in a study of identical twins. TCRdb passed the 5' RACE reads through MiXCR, listing each CDR3 protein once. Of around 690,000 distinct CDR3 sequences in the sample, around 21% were seen once. In addition, the sample was reused for a study of T cells expressing NK-cell markers.

The sample was PBMCs. These receptors came from a woman between 18 and 29 years old in good health.

This chain uses TRBV6-5 with TRBJ2-2, with a tentative D call TRBD2 (5 bases). The CDR3 totals 16 residues. Trimming took off 2 bases at V and 1 base at J, with 11 bases between the two ends. Looked up from germline, CDR1 is MNHEY and CDR2 is SVGAGI. The CDR3 loop reads CASSYVDSVNTGELFF. CDR3 in DNA: TGTGCCAGCAGTTACGTGGACTCCGTGAACACCGGGGAGCTGTTTTTT.

This clonotype has more than one count but fewer than ten. The CDR3 region has the DNA TGCAGTGCCGACAGGGGTTGGGTGGGGTCGGGTAAATACGAGCAGTACTTC. This translates into CSADRGWVGSGKYEQYF. The chain combines TRBV20-1 with TRBJ2-7, with TRBD1 identical over 8 bases. In germline, CDR1 is DFQATT, CDR2 SNEGSKA (reference sequence). The CDR3 is made up of 17 amino acids. The ends lost 6 bases at V and 4 bases at J; junction bases unmatched: 20.

J is TRBJ2-1 and V is TRBV6-5; TRBD2 agrees at 12 bases. After removal of 4 bases from V and 4 bases from J, the junction contained 8 bases not matched to a gene. The CDR3 sequence is 17 residues long. CDR1 and CDR2 from the germline V gene are MNHEY and SVGAGI. CDR3: CASSSGTSGLQYNEQFF. The CDR3 DNA sequence: TGTGCCAGCAGTTCCGGGACTAGCGGGTTACAATACAATGAGCAGTTCTTC.

This chain links TRBV5-5 with TRBJ2-7, with D hard to call. From germline, CDR1 is SGHKS and CDR2 YYEKEE (reference sequence). The CDR3 is 15 amino acids. V dropped 5 bases and J dropped 0 bases, with 15 bases sitting between them. The CDR3 here is CASSSSPISSYEQYF. The CDR3 region has the DNA TGTGCCAGCAGTTCAAGCCCTATTTCCTCCTACGAGCAGTACTTC.

This clonotype was seen a few times. The chain couples TRBV5-1 to TRBJ2-2; possible D gene TRBD1, 5 bases. The CDR3 contains 18 residues. The germline V gene encodes CDR1 SGHRS and CDR2 YFSETQ. Trimming pared 0 bases from V and 2 bases from J, leaving 17 bases between. The CDR3: CASSLASRQTINTGELFF. For the CDR3, the DNA is TGCGCCAGCAGCTTGGCGTCACGACAGACCATCAACACCGGGGAGCTGTTTTTT.

In regard to this clonotype: This may arise from a read error, as a much more abundant clone is one base away. The V and J genes are TRBV20-1 and TRBJ2-7; 10 positions match TRBD2. The V segment lost 0 bases and the J segment 2 bases; nucleotides outside the gene matches: 1. The CDR3 covers 14 residues. Germline V CDR1 and CDR2: DFQATT, SNEGSKA (reference sequence). The DNA of the CDR3 is TGCAGTGCTAGAGATCTAGCGGGGGCCTACGAGCAGTACTTC. This translates into CSARDLAGAYEQYF.

This clonotype occurred many times. This chain links TRBV29-1 with TRBJ2-7, with TRBD2 identical over 7 bases. This CDR3 has 14 amino acids. CDR1 is SQVTM and CDR2 is ANQGSEA in the germline V gene. V lost 1 base to trimming and J lost 7 bases; unmatched junction nucleotides: 10. As DNA, the CDR3 is TGCAGCGTTGAAGGGGACTACTTAACGGGGGAGCAGTACTTC. It encodes CSVEGDYLTGEQYF.

The chain is built from TRBV11-2 and TRBJ2-7, with D perhaps being TRBD1 or TRBD2 (6 bases each). Germline V gene sequence: CDR1 SGHAT, CDR2 FQNNGV. Between the trimmed V and J ends, which lost 5 bases and 0 bases, there was a span of 11 bases. There are 14 residues in the CDR3. CDR3 amino acids: CASSHGGHSYEQYF. CDR3 nucleotides: TGTGCCAGCAGCCACGGGGGCCACTCCTACGAGCAGTACTTC.

This clonotype was counted a few times. V is TRBV7-9 and J is TRBJ2-5; TRBD1 matches at 8 bases. J was trimmed by 5 bases and V by 2 bases; bases with no gene match: 13. Germline V gene sequence: CDR1 SEHNR, CDR2 FQNEAQ (reference sequence). The CDR3 is 17 residues long. As DNA, the CDR3 is TGTGCCAGCAGCTTAAGGATTGGGGGACAGGTCCTGGAGACCCAGTACTTC. It is translated as CASSLRIGGQVLETQYF.

The chain combines TRBV19 with TRBJ2-5, with 8 nucleotides matching TRBD2. CDR1 is LNHDA and CDR2 is SQIVND in the germline V gene (reference sequence). The ends lost 7 bases at V and 5 bases at J; junction bases unmatched: 9. The CDR3 is made up of 14 amino acids. The CDR3 DNA follows: TGTGCCAGTAACCGGGGGGGCGCGGGGGAGACCCAGTACTTC. As protein: CASNRGGAGETQYF.

This clonotype has just a few counts. The chain couples TRBV5-6 to TRBJ1-6, with 9 bases lining up with TRBD1. The V segment lost 4 bases and the J segment 10 bases; nucleotides outside the gene matches: 9. Germline V gives CDR1 SGHDT, CDR2 YYEEEE. The CDR3 is 15 residues long. DNA for the CDR3: TGTGCCAGCAGCATATGGGACAGGGTGAACTCACCCCTCCACTTT. Translated: CASSIWDRVNSPLHF.

This clonotype occurred a few times. The V call is TRBV7-2, the J call TRBJ2-3, with 9 nucleotides matching TRBD2. The germline gives CDR1 SGHTA, CDR2 FQGNSA. Unmatched junction bases numbered 5, after V lost 2 bases and J lost 5 bases. This CDR3 comprises 15 residues. As DNA, the CDR3 is TGTGCCAGCAGCTTAAGCGGGGGGAGAAGAGATACGCAGTATTTT. This codes for CASSLSGGRRDTQYF.

This clonotype showed up just a few times. The CDR3 DNA sequence: TGTGCCAGCGGAACGTCCGGGACGTTTAATGAGCAGTTCTTC. This encodes CASGTSGTFNEQFF. The gene calls are TRBV7-6 and TRBJ2-1; D may correspond to TRBD1 or TRBD2 (5 bases each). The CDR3 has 14 residues. Germline CDR1 SGHVS, CDR2 FNYEAQ. Trimming removed 8 bases from V and 7 bases from J, with 18 bases in between. The full variable domain, in which reference TRBV7-6 and TRBJ2-1 provide the parts outside the CDR3, is GAGVSQSPRYKVTKRGQDVALRCDPISGHVSLYWYRQALGQGPEFLTYFNYEAQQDKSGLPNDRFSAERPEGSISTLTIQRTEQRDSAMYRCASGTSGTFNEQFFGPGTRLTVL.

V gene TRBV20-1 combines with J gene TRBJ2-7; maybe TRBD2 (6 bases). The CDR3 totals 12 residues. Trimming cost V 8 bases and J 0 bases, with 11 bases left between them. Germline V gives CDR1 DFQATT, CDR2 SNEGSKA (reference sequence). The CDR3 DNA is TGCAGTCGGGACTGGTCCTCCTACGAGCAGTACTTC. It yields the protein CSRDWSSYEQYF.

This clonotype has a count of ten or more. The chain carries TRBV7-3 and TRBJ2-2; maybe TRBD2 (5 bases). The CDR3 contains 15 residues. V shed 2 bases and J shed 6 bases, with 13 bases lying between them. Germline V CDR1 and CDR2: SGHTA, FQGTGA. The CDR3 here is CASSLGGGVAGELFF. The CDR3 DNA reads TGTGCCAGCAGCTTAGGAGGTGGAGTAGCCGGGGAGCTGTTTTTT.

This sequence joins TRBV24-1 and TRBJ2-2, with 10 positions matching TRBD1. V lost 5 bases and J lost 2; bases outside the gene matches: 10. There are 18 residues in the CDR3. Germline CDR1 and CDR2: KGHDR and SFDVKD. The CDR3 DNA reads as TGTGCCACCAGTGGGGGACAGGGGAGGGGTTCTAACACCGGGGAGCTGTTTTTT. Amino acids: CATSGGQGRGSNTGELFF.

V and J are TRBV20-1 and TRBJ2-3; 8 nucleotides match TRBD2. The CDR3 totals 13 residues. Germline loops: CDR1 DFQATT, CDR2 SNEGSKA (reference sequence). Unmatched junction bases numbered 4, after V lost 6 bases and J lost 2 bases. CDR3 in amino acids: CSASSGTTDTQYF. For the CDR3, the DNA is TGCAGTGCCAGTAGCGGGACCACAGATACGCAGTATTTT.

V usage is TRBV29-1 and J usage is TRBJ2-7; D remains unclear. Germline CDR1 is SQVTM and CDR2 is ANQGSEA. The CDR3 runs to 13 residues. V was pared by 6 bases and J by 3 bases, with 15 bases between. CDR3 region: CSVMVENIYEQYF. In DNA form, the CDR3 reads TGCAGCGTAATGGTTGAGAACATCTACGAGCAGTACTTC.

This sequence joins TRBV20-1 and TRBJ2-5; D is ambiguous. This CDR3 contains 12 residues. Germline V gene sequence: CDR1 DFQATT, CDR2 SNEGSKA (reference sequence). Trimming stripped 3 bases from V and 5 bases from J, with 10 bases between. The CDR3 region has the DNA TGCAGTGCTAGTCCGTATTCCGAGACCCAGTACTTC. Its protein is CSASPYSETQYF.